Detailed here is one T cell receptor (beta chain). The target antigen is unknown. The repertoire was sequenced with immunoSEQ multiplex PCR; TCRdb's copy has only in-frame clones and lacks some. This table holds approximately 96,000 clones, about 86% found once. The data were taken from a study of T cell responses to AZD1222 COVID-19 vaccine. Notes on the study in general: The number of AZD1222 recipients seropositive at baseline was only five to seven. Repertoires were obtained only post-peak T cell response.

The CDR3 is 15 amino acids. The V end lost 0 bases, the J end lost 0 bases, and 8 bases lay between the germline ends. Germline CDR1 is MNHEY and CDR2 is SVGAGI. The genes are TRBV6-5 and TRBJ1-1, with D hard to call. The TCR originated in an adult who received the AZD1222 COVID-19 vaccine. Sequencing used peripheral blood, obtained 28 days after the second AZD1222 dose. The CDR3 sequence is CASSYSMTVNTEAFF. DNA for the CDR3: TGTGCCAGCAGTTACTCGATGACGGTGAACACTGAAGCTTTCTTT.